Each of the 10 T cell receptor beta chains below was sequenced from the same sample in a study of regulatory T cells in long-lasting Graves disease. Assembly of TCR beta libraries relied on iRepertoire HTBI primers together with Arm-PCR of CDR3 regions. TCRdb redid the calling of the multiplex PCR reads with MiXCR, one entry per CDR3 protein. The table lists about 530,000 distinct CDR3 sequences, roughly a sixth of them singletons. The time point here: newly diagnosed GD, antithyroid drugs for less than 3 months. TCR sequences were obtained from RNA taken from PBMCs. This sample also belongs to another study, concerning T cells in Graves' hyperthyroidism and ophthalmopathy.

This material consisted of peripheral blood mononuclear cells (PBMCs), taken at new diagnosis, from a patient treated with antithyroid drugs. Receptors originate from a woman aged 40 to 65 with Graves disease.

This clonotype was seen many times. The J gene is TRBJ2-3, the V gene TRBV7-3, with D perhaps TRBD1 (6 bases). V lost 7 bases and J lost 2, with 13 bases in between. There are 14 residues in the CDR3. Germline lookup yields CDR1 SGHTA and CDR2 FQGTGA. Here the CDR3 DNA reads TGTGCCAGCAACACAGGGTCGGCCACAGATACGCAGTATTTT. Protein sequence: CASNTGSATDTQYF.

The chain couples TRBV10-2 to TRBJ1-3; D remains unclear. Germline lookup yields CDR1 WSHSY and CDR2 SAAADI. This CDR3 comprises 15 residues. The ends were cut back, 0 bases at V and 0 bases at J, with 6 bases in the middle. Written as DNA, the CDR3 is TGCGCCAGCAGTGAGTCGAGTTACTCTGGAAACACCATATATTTT. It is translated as CASSESSYSGNTIYF.

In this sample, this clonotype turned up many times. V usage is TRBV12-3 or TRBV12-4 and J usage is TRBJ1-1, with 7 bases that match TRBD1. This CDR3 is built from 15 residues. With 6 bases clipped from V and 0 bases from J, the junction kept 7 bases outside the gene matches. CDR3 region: CASRPNRGLNTEAFF. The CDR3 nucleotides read TGTGCCAGCAGACCGAACAGGGGACTGAACACTGAAGCTTTCTTT.

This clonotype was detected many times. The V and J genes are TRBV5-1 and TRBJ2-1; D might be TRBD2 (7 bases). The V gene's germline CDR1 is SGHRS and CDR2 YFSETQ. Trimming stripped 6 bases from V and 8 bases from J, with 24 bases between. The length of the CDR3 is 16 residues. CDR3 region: CASMHGRGGDLDEQFF. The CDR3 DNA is TGCGCCAGCATGCATGGGAGGGGGGGCGATTTGGATGAGCAGTTCTTC.

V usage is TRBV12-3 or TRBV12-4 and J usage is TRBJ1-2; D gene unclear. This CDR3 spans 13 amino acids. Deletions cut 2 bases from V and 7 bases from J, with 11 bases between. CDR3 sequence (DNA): TGTGCCAGCAGTTTAATGGCCGCTGGTGGCTACACCTTC. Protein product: CASSLMAAGGYTF.

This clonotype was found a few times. CDR3 sequence: CASSSGTGLDYEQYF. CDR3 in DNA: TGCGCCAGCAGCTCGGGGACAGGTCTTGACTACGAGCAGTACTTC. The chain has TRBV5-1 and TRBJ2-7, with 8 bases matching TRBD1. The germline gives CDR1 SGHRS, CDR2 YFSETQ. The CDR3 loop spans 15 amino acids. Trimming removed 3 bases from V and 3 bases from J; junction bases left unmatched: 8.

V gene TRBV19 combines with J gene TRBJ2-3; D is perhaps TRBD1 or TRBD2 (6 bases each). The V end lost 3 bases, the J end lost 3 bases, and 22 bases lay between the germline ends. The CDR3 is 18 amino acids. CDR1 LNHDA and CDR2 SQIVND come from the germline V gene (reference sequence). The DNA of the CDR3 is TGTGCCAGTAGTATCCGTGGGGGGCAGGGTCTAGGGACAGATACGCAGTATTTT. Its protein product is CASSIRGGQGLGTDTQYF.

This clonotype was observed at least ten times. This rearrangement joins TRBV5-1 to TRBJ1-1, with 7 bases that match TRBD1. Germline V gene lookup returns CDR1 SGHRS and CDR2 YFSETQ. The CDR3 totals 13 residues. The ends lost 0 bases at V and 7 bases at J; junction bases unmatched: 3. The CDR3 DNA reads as TGCGCCAGCAGCTTGGGGGACAGTGATGAAGCTTTCTTT. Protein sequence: CASSLGDSDEAFF.

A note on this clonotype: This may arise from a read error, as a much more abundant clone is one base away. This chain's CDR3 is CASSLADREQYF. The CDR3 nucleotides are TGCGCCAGCAGCTTGGCCGACCGGGAGCAGTACTTC. The genes are TRBV5-1 and TRBJ2-1; unclear D gene. The J call may be incorrect, as the DNA end agrees better with TRBJ2-7. The length of the CDR3 is 12 residues. CDR1 is SGHRS, CDR2 YFSETQ, per germline.

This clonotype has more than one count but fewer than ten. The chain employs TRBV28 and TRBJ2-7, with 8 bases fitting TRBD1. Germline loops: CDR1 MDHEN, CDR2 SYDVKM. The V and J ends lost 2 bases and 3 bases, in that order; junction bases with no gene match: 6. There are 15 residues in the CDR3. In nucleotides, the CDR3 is TGTGCCAGCAGTTTAGAAACAGGGGGTCGCTACGAGCAGTACTTC. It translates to CASSLETGGRYEQYF.